Many counts were recorded for the clone carrying this TCR beta chain. Germline lookup yields CDR1 LGHNA and CDR2 YSLEER. V dropped 0 bases and J dropped 6; count of bases not matched to a gene: 9. The CDR3 runs 18 residues. The sample belongs to a study of T cells after yellow fever vaccination. TCRdb processed the 5' RACE reads anew with MiXCR; each CDR3 protein has one entry. The sample has roughly 180,000 distinct CDR3 sequences; 6.2% are singletons. The chain employs TRBV4-3 and TRBJ1-6; TRBD1 matches at 9 bases. This TCR came from a young man who received the YFV17D yellow fever vaccine. Sequenced material: CD4+ T cells sorted from PBMCs, taken on the day of the first yellow fever vaccination. The CDR3 reads CASSQDRNRGHSNSPLHF. The CDR3 nucleotides are TGCGCCAGCAGCCAAGACCGGAACAGGGGGCATAGTAATTCACCCCTCCACTTT.